This TCR beta chain was recovered during a study of cytomegalovirus exposure and HLA in healthy donors. Germline V gene lookup returns CDR1 SEHNR and CDR2 FQNEAQ (reference sequence). Trimming removed 8 bases from V and 4 bases from J, with 15 bases in between. There are 13 residues in the CDR3. The PCR made use of 60 Vbeta and 13 Jbeta primers. The table came from immunoSEQ multiplex PCR; TCRdb's copy has only in-frame clones and leaves some out. The sample has 150,000 to 200,000 clones, roughly two thirds seen once. V gene TRBV7-9 combines with J gene TRBJ2-7, with TRBD1 as a possible D gene (6 bases). The sequence derives from a woman between 40 and 55 years old in good health and CMV-seropositive. Sequencing was done on a sample of PBMCs. In DNA form, the CDR3 reads TGTGCCAGCCGACGGGACACTAAGTACGAGCAGTACTTC. The encoded protein is CASRRDTKYEQYF.